The entry that follows covers one T cell receptor (beta chain) sequence. TCRdb re-derived calls from the PCR reads in MiXCR, one entry per CDR3 protein. The sample holds fewer than 15,000 distinct CDR3 sequences, roughly 51% seen once. Germline V gene sequence: CDR1 ENHRY, CDR2 SYGVKD. This CDR3 region has 11 residues. Trimming took 4 bases from V and 5 from J, leaving 4 bases between them. This entry is derived from a study of tumor-infiltrating lymphocytes in oesophageal squamous cell carcinoma. This chain uses TRBV10-3 with TRBJ2-3; D remains unclear. This clonotype originated in a female donor with esophageal squamous cell carcinoma. The sequencing input was blood. DNA of the CDR3: TGTGCCATCAGTGTTGGAGATACGCAGTATTTT. Translating it yields CAISVGDTQYF.